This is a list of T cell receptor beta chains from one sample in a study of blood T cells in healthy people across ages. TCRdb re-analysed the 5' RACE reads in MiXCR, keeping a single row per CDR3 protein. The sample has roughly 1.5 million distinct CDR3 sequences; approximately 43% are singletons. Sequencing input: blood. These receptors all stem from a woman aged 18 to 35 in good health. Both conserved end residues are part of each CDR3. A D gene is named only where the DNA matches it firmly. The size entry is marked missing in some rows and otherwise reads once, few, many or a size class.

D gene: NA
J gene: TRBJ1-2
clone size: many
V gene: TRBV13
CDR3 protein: CASSSTGSYGYTF
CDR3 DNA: TGTGCCAGCAGCTCCACAGGGAGCTATGGCTACACCTTC

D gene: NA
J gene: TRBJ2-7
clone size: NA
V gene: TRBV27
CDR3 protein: CASSLKGLYYEQYF
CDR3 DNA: TGTGCCAGCAGTTTGAAAGGGCTGTACTACGAGCAGTACTTC

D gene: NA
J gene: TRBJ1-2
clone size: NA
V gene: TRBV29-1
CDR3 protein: CSVEVGKRSNYGYTF
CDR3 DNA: TGCAGCGTTGAAGTGGGGAAGCGCAGCAACTATGGCTACACCTTC

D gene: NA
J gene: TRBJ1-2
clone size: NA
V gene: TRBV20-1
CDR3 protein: CSARWRVGGYTF
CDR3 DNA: TGCAGTGCCCGGTGGAGGGTTGGTGGCTACACCTTC

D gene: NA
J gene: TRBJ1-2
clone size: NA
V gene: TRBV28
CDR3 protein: CASTETAYGYTF
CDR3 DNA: TGTGCCAGCACCGAGACAGCCTATGGCTACACCTTC

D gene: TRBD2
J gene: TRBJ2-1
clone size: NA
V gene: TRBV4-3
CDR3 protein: CASSQDEGTSGRAIDNEQFF
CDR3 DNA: TGCGCCAGCAGCCAAGATGAGGGCACTAGCGGGAGGGCCATCGATAATGAGCAGTTCTTC

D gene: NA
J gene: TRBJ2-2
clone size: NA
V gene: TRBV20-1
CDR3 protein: CSARDDGRGGELFF
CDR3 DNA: TGCAGTGCTAGAGATGACGGGAGAGGCGGGGAGCTGTTTTTT

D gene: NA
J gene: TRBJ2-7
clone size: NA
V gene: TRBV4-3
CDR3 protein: CASSHSLGQSSYNEQYF
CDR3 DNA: TGCGCCAGCAGCCATTCCTTAGGACAGAGCTCCTACAATGAGCAGTACTTC

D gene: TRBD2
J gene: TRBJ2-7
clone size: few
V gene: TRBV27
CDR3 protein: CASSLSTSSGEQYF
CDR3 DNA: TGTGCCAGCAGTTTGTCGACTAGCTCCGGCGAGCAGTACTTC

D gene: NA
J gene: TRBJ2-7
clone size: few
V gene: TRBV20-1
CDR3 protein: CSADRIGSYEQYF
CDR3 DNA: TGCAGTGCCGACAGGATCGGGTCCTACGAGCAGTACTTC

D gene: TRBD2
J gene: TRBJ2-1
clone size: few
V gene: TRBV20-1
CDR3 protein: CSARDRLRGGRFTEQFF
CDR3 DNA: TGCAGTGCTAGAGATCGGTTGCGGGGGGGGCGATTCACTGAGCAGTTCTTC

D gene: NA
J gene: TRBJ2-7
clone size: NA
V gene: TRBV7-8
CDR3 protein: CASSFSAGYNEQYF
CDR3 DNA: TGTGCCAGCAGTTTCAGCGCAGGTTACAATGAGCAGTACTTC

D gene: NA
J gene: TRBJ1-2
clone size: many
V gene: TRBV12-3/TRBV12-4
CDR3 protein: CASSLAGGNYGYTF
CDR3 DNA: TGTGCCAGCAGTTTGGCGGGGGGTAACTATGGCTACACCTTC

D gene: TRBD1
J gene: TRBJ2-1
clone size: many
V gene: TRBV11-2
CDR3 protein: CASSLDWDRYNEQFF
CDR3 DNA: TGTGCCAGCAGCTTAGATTGGGACAGATACAATGAGCAGTTCTTC

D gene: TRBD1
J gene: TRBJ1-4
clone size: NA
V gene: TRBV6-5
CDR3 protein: CASRFQGGGEKLFF
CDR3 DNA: TGTGCCAGCAGATTTCAGGGGGGGGGTGAAAAACTGTTTTTT

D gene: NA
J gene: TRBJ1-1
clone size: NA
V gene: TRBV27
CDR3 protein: CASSLSAEVANTEAFF
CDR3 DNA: TGTGCCAGCAGTTTATCGGCGGAGGTCGCGAACACTGAAGCTTTCTTT

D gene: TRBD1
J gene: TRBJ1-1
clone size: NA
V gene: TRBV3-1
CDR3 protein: CASSPGQGGYSGTEAFF
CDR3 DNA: TGTGCCAGCAGCCCGGGACAGGGCGGTTATAGCGGCACTGAAGCTTTCTTT

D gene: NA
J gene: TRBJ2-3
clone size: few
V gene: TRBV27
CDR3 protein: CASSLSGTGGLLNTQYF
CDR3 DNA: TGTGCCAGCAGTTTATCGGGGACCGGGGGCTTATTAAATACGCAGTATTTT

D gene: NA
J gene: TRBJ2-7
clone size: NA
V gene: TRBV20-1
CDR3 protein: CSPGGLSYEQYF
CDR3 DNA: TGCAGCCCTGGTGGGCTTTCCTACGAGCAGTACTTC

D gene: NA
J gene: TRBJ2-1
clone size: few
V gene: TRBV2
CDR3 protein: CASRLDYVNEQFF
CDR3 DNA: TGTGCCAGCAGACTGGACTATGTAAATGAGCAGTTCTTC

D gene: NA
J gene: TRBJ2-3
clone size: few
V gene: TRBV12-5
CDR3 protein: CASGVGLSSTDTQYF
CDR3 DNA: TGTGCTAGTGGTGTAGGGTTGAGCTCCACAGATACGCAGTATTTT

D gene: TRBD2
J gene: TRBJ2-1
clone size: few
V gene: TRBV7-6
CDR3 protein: CASSLVPGGPSNEQFF
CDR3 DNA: TGTGCCAGCAGCTTAGTCCCGGGAGGGCCTAGTAATGAGCAGTTCTTC

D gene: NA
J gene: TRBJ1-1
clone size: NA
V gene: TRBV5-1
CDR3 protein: CASSPWRAMNTEAFF
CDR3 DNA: TGCGCCAGCAGTCCTTGGAGAGCAATGAACACTGAAGCTTTCTTT

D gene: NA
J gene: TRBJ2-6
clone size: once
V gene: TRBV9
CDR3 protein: CASSMDSSSGANVLTF
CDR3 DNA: TGTGCCAGCAGCATGGACTCTAGCTCTGGGGCCAACGTCCTGACTTTC

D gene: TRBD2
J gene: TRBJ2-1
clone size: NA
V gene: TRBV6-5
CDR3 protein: CASSYSAGDFYNEQFF
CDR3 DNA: TGTGCCAGCAGTTACTCAGCGGGGGATTTCTACAATGAGCAGTTCTTC

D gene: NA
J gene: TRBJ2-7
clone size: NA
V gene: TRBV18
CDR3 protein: CASSPRGVRAYEQYF
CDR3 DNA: TGTGCCAGCTCACCAAGAGGGGTCAGAGCCTACGAGCAGTACTTC

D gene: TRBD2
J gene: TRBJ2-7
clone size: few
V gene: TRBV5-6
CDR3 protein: CASSDRLAPYEQYF
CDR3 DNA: TGTGCCAGCAGCGACCGACTAGCCCCCTACGAGCAGTACTTC

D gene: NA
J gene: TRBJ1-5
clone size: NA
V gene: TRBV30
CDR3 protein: CAWGRKTPNQPQHF
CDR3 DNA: TGTGCCTGGGGTCGAAAAACCCCCAATCAGCCCCAGCATTTT

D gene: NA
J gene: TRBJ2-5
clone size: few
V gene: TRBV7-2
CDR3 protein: CASSLTRIQETQYF
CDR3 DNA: TGTGCCAGCAGCTTGACTAGGATACAAGAGACCCAGTACTTC

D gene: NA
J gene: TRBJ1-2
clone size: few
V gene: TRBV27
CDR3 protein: CASSAAAHRVYGYTF
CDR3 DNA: TGTGCCAGCAGTGCCGCCGCACACAGGGTCTATGGCTACACCTTC

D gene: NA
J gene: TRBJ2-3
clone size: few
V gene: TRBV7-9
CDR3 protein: CASSPRMGDTQYF
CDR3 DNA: TGTGCCAGCAGCCCTAGGATGGGAGATACGCAGTATTTT

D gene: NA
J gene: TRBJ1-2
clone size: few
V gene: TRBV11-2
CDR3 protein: CASSRLGAVYGYTF
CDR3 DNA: TGTGCCAGCAGCCGACTGGGAGCCGTCTATGGCTACACCTTC

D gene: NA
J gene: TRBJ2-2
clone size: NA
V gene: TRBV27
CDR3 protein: CASSIHHTGELFF
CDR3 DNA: TGTGCCAGCAGTATCCATCACACCGGGGAGCTGTTTTTT

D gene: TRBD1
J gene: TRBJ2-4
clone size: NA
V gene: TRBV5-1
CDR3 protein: CASSLFGTGMIYYF
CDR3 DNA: TGCGCCAGCAGCTTGTTCGGGACAGGGATGATTTATTACTTC

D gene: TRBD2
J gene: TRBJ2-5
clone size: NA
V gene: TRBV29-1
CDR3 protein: CSVRRAGQETQYF
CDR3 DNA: TGCAGCGTTAGGAGAGCGGGGCAAGAGACCCAGTACTTC

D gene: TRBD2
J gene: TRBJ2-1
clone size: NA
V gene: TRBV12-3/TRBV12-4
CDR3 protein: CASNLSKGSGGKNEQFF
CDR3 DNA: TGTGCCAGCAACCTCTCAAAAGGTAGCGGGGGTAAGAATGAGCAGTTCTTC

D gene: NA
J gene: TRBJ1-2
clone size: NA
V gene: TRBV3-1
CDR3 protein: CASSQDSRRADGYTF
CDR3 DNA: TGTGCCAGCAGCCAAGATTCGAGAAGGGCTGATGGCTACACCTTC

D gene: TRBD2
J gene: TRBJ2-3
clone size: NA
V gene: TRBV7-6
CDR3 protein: CASSAGASDTQYF
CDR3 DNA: TGTGCCAGCAGCGCGGGAGCATCGGATACGCAGTATTTT

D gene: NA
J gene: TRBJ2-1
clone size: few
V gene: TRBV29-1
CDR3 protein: CSVAKNEQFF
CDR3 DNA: TGCAGCGTTGCCAAAAATGAGCAGTTCTTC

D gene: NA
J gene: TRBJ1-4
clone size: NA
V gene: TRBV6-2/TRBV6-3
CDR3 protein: CASSYRSLRSTNEKLFF
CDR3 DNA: TGTGCCAGCAGTTACCGGAGCTTGCGGTCAACTAATGAAAAACTGTTTTTT

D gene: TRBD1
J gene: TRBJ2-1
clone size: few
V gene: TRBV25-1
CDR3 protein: CASSLGPTTGYNEQFF
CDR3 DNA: TGTGCCAGCAGCCTGGGGCCTACGACAGGGTACAATGAGCAGTTCTTC

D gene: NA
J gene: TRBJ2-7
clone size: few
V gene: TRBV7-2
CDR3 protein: CASSSQTQQYF
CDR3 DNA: TGTGCCAGCAGCTCCCAGACTCAGCAGTACTTC

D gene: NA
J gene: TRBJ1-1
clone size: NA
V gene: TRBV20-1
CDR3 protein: CSARDRIAGGLEAFF
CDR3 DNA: TGCAGTGCTAGAGATAGGATCGCTGGGGGGCTTGAAGCTTTCTTT

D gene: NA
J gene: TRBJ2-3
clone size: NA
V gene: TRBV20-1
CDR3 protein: CSATGRGADTQYF
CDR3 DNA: TGCAGTGCCACGGGCAGGGGTGCAGATACGCAGTATTTT

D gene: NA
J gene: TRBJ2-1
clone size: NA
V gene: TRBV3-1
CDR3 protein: CASSQERGTKQFF
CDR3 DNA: TGTGCCAGCAGCCAAGAAAGAGGGACCAAGCAGTTCTTC

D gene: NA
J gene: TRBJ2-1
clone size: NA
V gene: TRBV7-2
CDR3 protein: CASSLAETGEQFF
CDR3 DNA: TGTGCCAGCAGCTTAGCCGAAACAGGGGAGCAGTTCTTC